The source of this TCR beta chain is a study of shared clonotypes between healthy human individuals. Clones were sequenced by immunoSEQ multiplex PCR, and TCRdb holds only the in-frame ones, with some missing. The repertoire has some 2,100,000 clones, roughly 91% of them found once; the top ten carry 1.5% to 2%. CD45RO-negative CD8 cells positively selected for CCR7 made up the naive population, which excluded terminally differentiated effector memory CD45RA+ cells. Trimming at V came to 3 bases and at J to 4 bases, leaving 12 bases not matched to a gene. Germline values: CDR1 LNHDA, CDR2 SQIVND (reference sequence). The CDR3 is made up of 17 amino acids.

The genes are TRBV19 and TRBJ2-5; 9 nucleotides align to TRBD1. Material for sequencing was naive CD8+ T cells from PBMCs. This TCR derives from a young man in good health. Some clones in this sample may be carry-over from other donors' samples. CDR3 DNA: TGTGCCAGTAGTATCCTCCCTCTGACAGGGGGTAGAGAGACCCAGTACTTC. It is translated as CASSILPLTGGRETQYF.